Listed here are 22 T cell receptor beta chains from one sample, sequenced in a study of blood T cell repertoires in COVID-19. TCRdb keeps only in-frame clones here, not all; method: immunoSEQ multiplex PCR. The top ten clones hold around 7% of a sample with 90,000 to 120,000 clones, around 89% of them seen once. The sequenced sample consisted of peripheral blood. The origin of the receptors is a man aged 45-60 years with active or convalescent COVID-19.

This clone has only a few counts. The CDR3 reads CASSPQRASYEQYF. CDR3 bases: TGTGCCAGCTCACCACAACGTGCGTCCTACGAGCAGTACTTC. V and J are TRBV18 and TRBJ2-7; D is ambiguous. The length of the CDR3 is 14 residues. CDR1 is KGHSH and CDR2 is LQKENI in the germline V gene. Trimming left V 1 base short and J 1 base short, with 8 bases between.

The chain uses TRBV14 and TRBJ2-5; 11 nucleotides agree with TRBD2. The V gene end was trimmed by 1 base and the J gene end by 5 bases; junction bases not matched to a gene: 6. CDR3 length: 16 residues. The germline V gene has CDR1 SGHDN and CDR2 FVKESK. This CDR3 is CASSQVTSGRSETQYF. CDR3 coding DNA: TGTGCCAGCAGCCAAGTAACTAGCGGGAGATCGGAGACCCAGTACTTC.

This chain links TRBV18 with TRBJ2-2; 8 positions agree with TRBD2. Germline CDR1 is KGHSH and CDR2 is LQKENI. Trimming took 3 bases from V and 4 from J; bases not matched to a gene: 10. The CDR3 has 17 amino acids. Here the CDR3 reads CASSPAGAGGLTGELFF. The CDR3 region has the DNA TGTGCCAGCTCACCCGCGGGGGCGGGAGGCCTCACCGGGGAGCTGTTTTTT.

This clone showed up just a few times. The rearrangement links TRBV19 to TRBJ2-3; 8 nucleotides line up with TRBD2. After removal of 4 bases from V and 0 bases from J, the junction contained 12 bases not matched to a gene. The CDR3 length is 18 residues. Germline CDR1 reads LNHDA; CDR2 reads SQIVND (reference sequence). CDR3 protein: CASSTAGTSGGSTDTQYF. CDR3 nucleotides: TGTGCCAGTAGTACCGCCGGGACGTCGGGGGGGAGCACAGATACGCAGTATTTT.

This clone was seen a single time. CDR3 nucleotides: TGTGCCTGGACAAGGGGGGGCCTTGAAGCTTTCTTT. Translating gives CAWTRGGLEAFF. V and J are TRBV30 and TRBJ1-1, with a possible D match to TRBD1 (6 bases). The CDR3 length is 12 residues. Germline CDR1 and CDR2: GTSNPN and SVGIG (reference sequence). Trimming pared 4 bases from V and 7 bases from J, leaving 13 bases between.

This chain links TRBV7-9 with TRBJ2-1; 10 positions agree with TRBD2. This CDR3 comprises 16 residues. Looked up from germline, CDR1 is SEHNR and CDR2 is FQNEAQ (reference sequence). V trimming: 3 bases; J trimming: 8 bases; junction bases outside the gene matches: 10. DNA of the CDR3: TGTGCCAGCAGCTTCACAGCGGGAGGGCCTCGGGATGAGCAGTTCTTC. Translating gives CASSFTAGGPRDEQFF.

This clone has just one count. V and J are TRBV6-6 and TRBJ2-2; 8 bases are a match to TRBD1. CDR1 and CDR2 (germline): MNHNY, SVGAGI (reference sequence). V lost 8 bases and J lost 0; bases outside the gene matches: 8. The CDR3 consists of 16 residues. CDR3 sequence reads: CASDTDRVANTGELFF. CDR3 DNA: TGTGCCAGCGATACGGACAGGGTAGCGAACACCGGGGAGCTGTTTTTT.

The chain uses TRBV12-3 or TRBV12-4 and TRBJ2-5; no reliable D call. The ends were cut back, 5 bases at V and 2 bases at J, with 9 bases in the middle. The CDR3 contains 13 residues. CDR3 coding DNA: TGTGCCAGCAGTATAACGGTTCAAGAGACCCAGTACTTC. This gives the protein CASSITVQETQYF.

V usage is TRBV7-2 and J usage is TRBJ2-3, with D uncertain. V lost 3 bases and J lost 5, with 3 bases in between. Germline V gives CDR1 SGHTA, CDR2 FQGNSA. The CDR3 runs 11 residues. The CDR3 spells CASSFRDTQYF. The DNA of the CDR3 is TGTGCCAGCAGCTTCAGAGATACGCAGTATTTT. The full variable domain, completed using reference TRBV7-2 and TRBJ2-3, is GAGVSQSPSNKVTEKGKDVELRCDPISGHTALYWYRQSLGQGLEFLIYFQGNSAPDKSGLPSDRFSAERTGGSVSTLTIQRTQQEDSAVYLCASSFRDTQYFGPGTRLTVL.

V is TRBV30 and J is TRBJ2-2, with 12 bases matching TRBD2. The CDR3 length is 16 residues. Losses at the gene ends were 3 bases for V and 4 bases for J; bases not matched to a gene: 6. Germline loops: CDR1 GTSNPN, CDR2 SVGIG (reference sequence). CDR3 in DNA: TGTGCCTGGAGGCTAGCGGGAGGGCCGCTCACCGGGGAGCTGTTTTTT. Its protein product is CAWRLAGGPLTGELFF.

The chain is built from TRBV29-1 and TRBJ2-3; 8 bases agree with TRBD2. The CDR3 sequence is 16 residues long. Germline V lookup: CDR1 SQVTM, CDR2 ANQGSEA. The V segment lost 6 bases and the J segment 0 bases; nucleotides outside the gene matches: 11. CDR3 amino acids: CSVRYSGGVSTDTQYF. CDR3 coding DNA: TGCAGCGTCCGCTACTCGGGGGGGGTTAGCACAGATACGCAGTATTTT.

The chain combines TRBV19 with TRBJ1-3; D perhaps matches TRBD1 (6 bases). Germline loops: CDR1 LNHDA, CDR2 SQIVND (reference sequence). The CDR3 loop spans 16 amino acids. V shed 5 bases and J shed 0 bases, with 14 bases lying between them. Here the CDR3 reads CASSYQGPGSGNTIYF. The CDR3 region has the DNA TGTGCCAGTAGTTATCAGGGGCCTGGCTCTGGAAACACCATATATTTT.

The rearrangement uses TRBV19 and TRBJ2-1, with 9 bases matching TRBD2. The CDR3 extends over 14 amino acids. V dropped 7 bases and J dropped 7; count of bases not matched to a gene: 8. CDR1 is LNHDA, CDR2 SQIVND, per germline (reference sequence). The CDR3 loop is CASNLAGYLNEQFF. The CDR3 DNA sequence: TGTGCCAGTAATCTAGCGGGATATTTAAATGAGCAGTTCTTC.

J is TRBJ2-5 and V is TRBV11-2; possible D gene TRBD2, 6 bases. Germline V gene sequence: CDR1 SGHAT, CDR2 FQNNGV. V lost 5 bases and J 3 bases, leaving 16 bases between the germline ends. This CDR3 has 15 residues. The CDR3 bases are TGTGCCAGCAGCCGCCGAGGGCGGGGTGAAGAGACCCAGTACTTC. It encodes CASSRRGRGEETQYF.

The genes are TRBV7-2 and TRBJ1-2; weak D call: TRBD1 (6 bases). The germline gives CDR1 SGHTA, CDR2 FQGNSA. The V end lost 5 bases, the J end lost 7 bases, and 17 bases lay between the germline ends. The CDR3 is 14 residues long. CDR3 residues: CASSPTGGGFGYTF. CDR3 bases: TGTGCCAGCAGCCCGACAGGCGGCGGCTTTGGCTACACCTTC.

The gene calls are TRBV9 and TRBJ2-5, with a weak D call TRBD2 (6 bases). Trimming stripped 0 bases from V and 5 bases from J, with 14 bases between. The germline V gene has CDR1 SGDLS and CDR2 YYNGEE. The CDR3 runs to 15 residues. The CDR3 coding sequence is TGTGCCAGCAGCGTAGCGGGTGGGAGGATGGAGACCCAGTACTTC. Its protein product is CASSVAGGRMETQYF.

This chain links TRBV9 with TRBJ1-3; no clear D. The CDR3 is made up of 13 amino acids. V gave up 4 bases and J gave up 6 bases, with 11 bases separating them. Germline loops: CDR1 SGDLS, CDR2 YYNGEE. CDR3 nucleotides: TGTGCCAGCAGCCCGGGTCCCGAAAACACCATATATTTT. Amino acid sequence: CASSPGPENTIYF.

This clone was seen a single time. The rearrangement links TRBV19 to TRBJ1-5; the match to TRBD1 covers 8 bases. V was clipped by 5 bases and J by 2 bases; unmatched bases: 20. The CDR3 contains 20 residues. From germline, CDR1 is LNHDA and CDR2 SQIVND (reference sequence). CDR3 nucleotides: TGTGCCAGTAGTGTCTCCGGGACAGGCGGACGGTGGTTAGGCAATCAGCCCCAGCATTTT. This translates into CASSVSGTGGRWLGNQPQHF.

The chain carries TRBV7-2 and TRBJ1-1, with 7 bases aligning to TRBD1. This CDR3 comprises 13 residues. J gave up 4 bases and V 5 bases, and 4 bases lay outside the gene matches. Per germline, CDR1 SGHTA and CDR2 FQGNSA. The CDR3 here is CASSTGQTTEAFF. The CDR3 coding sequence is TGTGCCAGCAGCACGGGACAGACCACTGAAGCTTTCTTT. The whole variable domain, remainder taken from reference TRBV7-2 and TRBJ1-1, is GAGVSQSPSNKVTEKGKDVELRCDPISGHTALYWYRQSLGQGLEFLIYFQGNSAPDKSGLPSDRFSAERTGGSVSTLTIQRTQQEDSAVYLCASSTGQTTEAFFGQGTRLTVV.

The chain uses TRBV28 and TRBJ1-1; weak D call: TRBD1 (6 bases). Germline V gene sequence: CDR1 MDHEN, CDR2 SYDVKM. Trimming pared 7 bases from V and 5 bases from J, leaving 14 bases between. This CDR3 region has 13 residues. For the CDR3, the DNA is TGTGCCAGCACCCCTCTGACAGGTACTGAAGCTTTCTTT. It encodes CASTPLTGTEAFF.

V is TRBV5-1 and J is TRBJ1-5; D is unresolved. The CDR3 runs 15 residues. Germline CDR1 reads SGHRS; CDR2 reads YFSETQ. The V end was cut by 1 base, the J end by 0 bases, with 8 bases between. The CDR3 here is CASSLTGISNQPQHF. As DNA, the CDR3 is TGCGCCAGCAGCTTGACGGGGATTAGCAATCAGCCCCAGCATTTT.

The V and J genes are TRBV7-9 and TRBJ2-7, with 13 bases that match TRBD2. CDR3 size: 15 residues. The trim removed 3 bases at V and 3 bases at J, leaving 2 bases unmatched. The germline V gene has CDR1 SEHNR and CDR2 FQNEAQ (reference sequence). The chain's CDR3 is CASSFGLAGDYEQYF. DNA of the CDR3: TGTGCCAGCAGCTTCGGACTAGCGGGAGACTACGAGCAGTACTTC.